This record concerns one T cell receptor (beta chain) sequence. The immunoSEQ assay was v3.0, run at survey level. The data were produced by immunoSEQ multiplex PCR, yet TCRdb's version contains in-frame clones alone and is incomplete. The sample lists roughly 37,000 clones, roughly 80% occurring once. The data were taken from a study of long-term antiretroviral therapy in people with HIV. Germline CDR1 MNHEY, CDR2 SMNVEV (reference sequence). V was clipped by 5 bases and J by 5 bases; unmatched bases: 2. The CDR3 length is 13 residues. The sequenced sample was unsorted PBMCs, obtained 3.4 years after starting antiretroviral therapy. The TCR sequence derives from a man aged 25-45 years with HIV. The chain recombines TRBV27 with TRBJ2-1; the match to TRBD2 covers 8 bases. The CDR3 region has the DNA TGTGCCAGCAGTGTGGGACTAGACAATGAGCAGTTCTTC. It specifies CASSVGLDNEQFF.